These T cell receptor beta chains were read from a single sample in a study of blood T cell repertoires in COVID-19. The data were produced by immunoSEQ multiplex PCR, yet TCRdb's version contains in-frame clones alone and is incomplete. The sample includes roughly 500,000 clones, about 88% of them seen just once. Sequencing used peripheral blood. The source is a man aged 18 to 29 with COVID-19, enrolled during active disease. The conserved cysteine and the conserved F or W are not part of the CDR3 here.

>TRBV3-1/TRBV3-2|TRBJ2-5
ASSLLAAQETQY
>TRBV6-5|TRBJ2-2
ASSYPGTGELF
>TRBV6-5|TRBJ2-7
ASLTTSGGAAEQY
>TRBV7-9|TRBJ2-7
ASSFAGQPNYEQY
>TRBV7-8|TRBJ2-2
ASSLWPLANTGELF
>TRBV11-1|TRBJ2-6
ASSFAGANVLT
>TRBV2|TRBJ1-2
ASSGDRRSYGYT
>TRBV3-1/TRBV3-2|TRBJ2-5
ASSLRPAIGTGSMETQY
>TRBV7-8|TRBJ2-1
ASSEGGGGAYNEQF
>TRBV28|TRBJ1-2
ASSFRDRFSNYGYT
>TRBV10-2|TRBJ2-2
ASSGAGQGLSGELF
>TRBV7-9|TRBJ1-3
ASSVQGQGTGNTIY
>TRBV3-1/TRBV3-2|TRBJ2-3
ASSLAAGGSTDTQY
>TRBV11-2|TRBJ2-3
ASSHLTTDTQY
>TRBV19|TRBJ2-5
ASSIRLGRAQETQY
>TRBV15|TRBJ2-3
ATSPGTTSTDTQY
>TRBV3-1/TRBV3-2|TRBJ1-5
ASSQSPGNDQPQH
>TRBV10-2|TRBJ2-2
ASRQGAGNTGELF
>TRBV27|TRBJ2-1
ASSPWTSGGAYIYEQF
>TRBV5-4|TRBJ1-1
ASSLGPGGSGRTEAF
>TRBV19|TRBJ2-5
ASSPHAKEDQY
>TRBV19|TRBJ1-5
ASSLSGFQPQH
>TRBV10-3|TRBJ2-2
AISTGTTNTGELF
>TRBV28|TRBJ1-1
ASSIPGSGRNTEAF
>TRBV6-6|TRBJ2-2
ASSSLGGNTGELF
>TRBV7-9|TRBJ2-7
ASTPLSYEQY
>TRBV10-3|TRBJ1-5
ATGEYNQPQH
>TRBV7-9|TRBJ2-2
ALRLGGGGELF
>TRBV29-1|TRBJ2-2
SVGSGTGELF
>TRBV5-6|TRBJ1-6
ASSFWMTGTHNSPLH
>TRBV6-5|TRBJ1-1
ASAGVGGYTEAF
>TRBV7-9|TRBJ2-7
ASSPGTSGYEQY